Each of the 12 T cell receptor beta chains below was sequenced from the same sample in a study of OX40 agonist ivuxolimab in advanced cancers. The table came from immunoSEQ multiplex PCR; TCRdb's copy has only in-frame clones and leaves some out. The table has about 65,000 clones, roughly 87% seen once. Sequenced material: CD4+ or CD8+ T cells sorted from blood, taken in a trial of the OX40 agonist ivuxolimab. These receptors originate from an adult with an advanced solid tumor such as melanoma, head and neck, liver or kidney cancer.

The rearrangement links TRBV6-6 to TRBJ2-5; either TRBD1 or TRBD2 may fit D (5 bases each). The CDR3 consists of 15 residues. Germline V gives CDR1 MNHNY, CDR2 SVGAGI (reference sequence). V lost 0 bases and J lost 2, with 10 bases in between. Here the CDR3 reads CASSYSRDEQETQYF. The CDR3 DNA is TGTGCCAGCAGTTACTCGAGGGACGAACAAGAGACCCAGTACTTC.

The chain joins TRBV29-1 to TRBJ2-6; 7 positions match TRBD2. This CDR3 region has 15 residues. Per the germline V gene, CDR1 is SQVTM and CDR2 is ANQGSEA. V lost 7 bases and J lost 2; bases outside the gene matches: 8. This CDR3 is CSAMGGSAGANVLTF. The CDR3 DNA follows: TGCAGCGCCATGGGGGGGTCGGCTGGGGCCAACGTCCTGACTTTC. Variable domain in full (rest from reference TRBV29-1 and TRBJ2-6): SAVISQKPSRDICQRGTSLTIQCQVDSQVTMMFWYRQQPGQSLTLIATANQGSEATYESGFVIDKFPISRPNLTFSTLTVSNMSPEDSSIYLCSAMGGSAGANVLTFGAGSRLTVL.

The chain combines TRBV6-1 with TRBJ1-2; D perhaps matches TRBD1 (6 bases). Germline values: CDR1 MNHNS, CDR2 SASEGT. The CDR3 consists of 15 residues. Trimming stripped 3 bases from V and 3 bases from J, with 14 bases between. This CDR3 is CASSDLGGPDYGYTF. The CDR3 DNA follows: TGTGCCAGCAGTGACCTTGGGGGGCCGGACTATGGCTACACCTTC.

This rearrangement joins TRBV7-2 to TRBJ2-5; D not certain. The length of the CDR3 is 14 residues. Germline V gene sequence: CDR1 SGHTA, CDR2 FQGNSA. V was cut by 1 base and J by 4 bases, with 10 bases left in between. The CDR3 coding sequence is TGTGCCAGCAGCTTAGGGTTGAGGTCAGAGACCCAGTACTTC. Amino acid sequence: CASSLGLRSETQYF.

The J gene is TRBJ1-1, the V gene TRBV19; TRBD1 might be the D (6 bases). Germline values: CDR1 LNHDA, CDR2 SQIVND (reference sequence). V lost 1 base and J lost 6, with 9 bases in between. The CDR3 is 13 amino acids. The CDR3 DNA follows: TGTGCCAGTAGTATAGCGGGGGCTGCTGAAGCTTTCTTT. Translating it yields CASSIAGAAEAFF.

The V and J genes are TRBV7-2 and TRBJ2-5; D may be TRBD2 (7 bases). CDR3 length: 15 amino acids. CDR1 and CDR2 (germline): SGHTA, FQGNSA. Trimming left V 5 bases short and J 2 bases short, with 15 bases between. The CDR3 DNA reads as TGTGCCAGCAGCCTCCCTAGCGGACAGCAAGAGACCCAGTACTTC. Protein sequence: CASSLPSGQQETQYF. Drawing the rest from reference TRBV7-2 and TRBJ2-5, the complete variable domain is GAGVSQSPSNKVTEKGKDVELRCDPISGHTALYWYRQSLGQGLEFLIYFQGNSAPDKSGLPSDRFSAERTGGSVSTLTIQRTQQEDSAVYLCASSLPSGQQETQYFGPGTRLLVL.

This clone was seen once. This chain connects TRBV15 to TRBJ2-5; no clear D gene. Germline lookup yields CDR1 LNHNV and CDR2 YYDKDF (reference sequence). The CDR3 extends over 13 amino acids. The ends were cut back, 2 bases at V and 2 bases at J, with 6 bases in the middle. The CDR3 here is CATSRLLQETQYF. The DNA of the CDR3 is TGTGCCACCAGCAGACTACTACAAGAGACCCAGTACTTC.

This clone was seen a single time. The V gene is TRBV2, the J gene TRBJ2-3; D not resolved. The CDR3 loop spans 13 amino acids. Germline CDR1 and CDR2: SNHLY and FYNNEI. V lost 7 bases and J lost 4, with 12 bases in between. The CDR3 spells CASNSNRADTQYF. In DNA, the CDR3 is TGTGCCAGCAATAGCAATCGGGCAGATACGCAGTATTTT.

The chain employs TRBV7-9 and TRBJ2-7; 10 nucleotides match TRBD1. The V gene's germline CDR1 is SEHNR and CDR2 FQNEAQ (reference sequence). V shed 6 bases, J shed 4 bases, and the junction held 6 bases outside the gene matches. The CDR3 consists of 14 residues. CDR3 in amino acids: CASSRGQGTYEQYF. CDR3 nucleotides: TGTGCCAGCAGTCGGGGACAGGGGACGTACGAGCAGTACTTC.

This chain connects TRBV10-1 to TRBJ1-1, with D possibly TRBD1 on 6 matching bases. The V end was cut by 10 bases, the J end by 9 bases, with 15 bases between. The CDR3 is 11 amino acids. Per the germline V gene, CDR1 is WNHNN and CDR2 is SYGVQD (reference sequence). The CDR3 sequence: CATSLGAQAFF. CDR3 sequence (DNA): TGCGCCACCTCGCTGGGGGCTCAAGCTTTCTTT.

V gene TRBV5-1 combines with J gene TRBJ2-1; TRBD1 matches 10 bases. Germline V gene data show CDR1 as SGHRS and CDR2 as YFSETQ. The CDR3 loop spans 16 amino acids. V lost 4 bases and J lost 1; bases outside the gene matches: 5. The CDR3 DNA reads TGCGCCAGCAGCCCAGGACAGGGGGGGTCCTACAATGAGCAGTTCTTC. This gives the protein CASSPGQGGSYNEQFF.

The chain uses TRBV2 and TRBJ1-5; 8 bases match TRBD1. Losses at the gene ends were 6 bases for V and 2 bases for J; bases not matched to a gene: 3. The germline V gene encodes CDR1 SNHLY and CDR2 FYNNEI. The CDR3 totals 14 residues. Written as DNA, the CDR3 is TGTGCCAGCAGGGACAGGGCGGGCAATCAGCCCCAGCATTTT. Amino acid sequence: CASRDRAGNQPQHF. The full variable domain, with the rest looked up from reference TRBV2 and TRBJ1-5, is EPEVTQTPSHQVTQMGQEVILRCVPISNHLYFYWYRQILGQKVEFLVSFYNNEISEKSEIFDDQFSVERPDGSNFTLKIRSTKLEDSAMYFCASRDRAGNQPQHFGDGTRLSIL.